Each of the 11 T cell receptor beta chains below was sequenced from the same sample in a study of tumor T cells in aggressive B-cell lymphoma (dated by TCRdb to about 2017). The library was produced with the immunoSEQ multiplex PCR assay. Drawn from immuneACCESS, this table holds only the in-frame rearrangements with V and J called that TCRdb kept. Clones are partly lost; checked studies trace under half to an unresolved V gene and leave the rest unexplained. Within this sample are 3,000 or so clones, with 85% to 90% of them counted one time only. The ten largest make up about 4% of the sample. Source material: tumor tissue. The receptors were sampled from an adult with diffuse large B cell lymphoma.

This clone was seen only once. V and J are TRBV4-1 and TRBJ1-2; D not resolved. Germline V gene sequence: CDR1 MGHRA, CDR2 YSYEKL. This CDR3 is 14 amino acids long. V lost 1 base, J lost 3 bases, and 9 bases lay in between. CDR3 DNA: TGCGCCAGCAGCCAAGGAGGCGATTACTATGGCTACACCTTC. It translates to CASSQGGDYYGYTF.

The chain carries TRBV30 and TRBJ1-4; tentatively, D is TRBD1 (6 bases). CDR1 is GTSNPN, CDR2 SVGIG, per germline (reference sequence). V was trimmed by 7 bases and J by 4 bases, leaving 13 bases between them. The CDR3 length is 13 residues. The CDR3 nucleotides are TGTGCCTCACCGGACAGCAGTAATGAAAAACTGTTTTTT. This translates into CASPDSSNEKLFF.

J is TRBJ2-2 and V is TRBV5-1; 9 nucleotides agree with TRBD1. Per germline, CDR1 SGHRS and CDR2 YFSETQ. V was clipped by 7 bases and J by 6 bases; unmatched bases: 4. This CDR3 comprises 13 residues. CDR3 in amino acids: CASRDREAGELFF. The CDR3, as DNA: TGCGCCAGCCGGGACAGGGAGGCCGGGGAGCTGTTTTTT.

Written as DNA, the CDR3 is TGTGCCTGGAGTCAGGGGGAGAACACTGAAGCTTTCTTT. Amino acids: CAWSQGENTEAFF. V and J are TRBV30 and TRBJ1-1; 7 bases agree with TRBD1. The V segment lost 2 bases and the J segment 1 base; nucleotides outside the gene matches: 1. The CDR3 length is 13 residues. CDR1 and CDR2 (germline): GTSNPN, SVGIG (reference sequence). Looking up the rest from reference TRBV30 and TRBJ1-1 gives the full variable domain: SQTIHQWPATLVQPVGSPLSLECTVEGTSNPNLYWYRQAAGRGLQLLFYSVGIGQISSEVPQNLSASRPQDRQFILSSKKLLLSDSGFYLCAWSQGENTEAFFGQGTRLTVV.

J is TRBJ1-3 and V is TRBV27, with TRBD1 matching over 7 bases. The CDR3 length is 16 residues. The V and J ends lost 5 bases and 0 bases, in that order; junction bases with no gene match: 7. Germline assignment: CDR1 MNHEY and CDR2 SMNVEV (reference sequence). The CDR3 sequence: CASSLGTVGSGNTIYF. DNA for the CDR3: TGTGCCAGCAGTCTCGGGACAGTAGGCTCTGGAAACACCATATATTTT.

This chain connects TRBV11-2 to TRBJ1-5; no definite D call. V was clipped by 2 bases and J by 2 bases, with 10 bases between them. This CDR3 is built from 15 residues. Germline loops: CDR1 SGHAT, CDR2 FQNNGV. CDR3 loop: CASSLTGQGNQPQHF. The CDR3 DNA sequence: TGTGCCAGCAGCTTAACTGGGCAGGGCAATCAGCCCCAGCATTTT.

J is TRBJ1-1 and V is TRBV5-6; D is possibly TRBD1 (6 bases). V was pared by 2 bases and J by 6 bases, with 11 bases between. Germline values: CDR1 SGHDT, CDR2 YYEEEE. This CDR3 has 13 residues. CDR3 bases: TGTGCCAGCAGCTTAAGGGGGATCCCTGAAGCTTTCTTT. Protein: CASSLRGIPEAFF.

The chain joins TRBV18 to TRBJ2-1, with 9 nucleotides matching TRBD1. This CDR3 is 14 amino acids long. Trimming took 3 bases from V and 10 from J; bases not matched to a gene: 7. In germline, CDR1 is KGHSH, CDR2 LQKENI. For the CDR3, the DNA is TGTGCCAGCTCACCGGGACAGGGAGTGTGGGAGCAGTTCTTC. Translation: CASSPGQGVWEQFF.

V gene TRBV12-5 combines with J gene TRBJ1-2; no reliable D call. This CDR3 has 13 residues. The germline V gene encodes CDR1 LGHNT and CDR2 FRNRAP. Trimming pared 7 bases from V and 4 bases from J, leaving 13 bases between. For the CDR3, the DNA is TGTGCTAGTGTCCCTGAGGGAGTCTATGGCTACACCTTC. This gives the protein CASVPEGVYGYTF.

This chain links TRBV2 with TRBJ2-7, with 8 bases matching TRBD1. This CDR3 is 19 amino acids long. J was trimmed by 2 bases and V by 4 bases; bases with no gene match: 19. The germline V gene encodes CDR1 SNHLY and CDR2 FYNNEI. The CDR3, as DNA: TGTGCCAGCAGTGCGACCATTACCGACAGGGGTAAGACCGCCTACGAGCAGTACTTC. Its translation: CASSATITDRGKTAYEQYF.

The V gene is TRBV5-5, the J gene TRBJ2-7; the match to TRBD2 covers 9 bases. This CDR3 has 15 amino acids. V lost 0 bases, J lost 4 bases, and 5 bases stayed unmatched. Looked up from germline, CDR1 is SGHKS and CDR2 is YYEKEE (reference sequence). The CDR3 DNA sequence: TGTGCCAGCAGCTTGGACCTAGCGGGAATTTACGAGCAGTACTTC. It encodes CASSLDLAGIYEQYF. Complete variable domain (other parts from reference TRBV5-5 and TRBJ2-7): DAGVTQSPTHLIKTRGQQVTLRCSPISGHKSVSWYQQVLGQGPQFIFQYYEKEERGRGNFPDRFSARQFPNYSSELNVNALLLGDSALYLCASSLDLAGIYEQYFGPGTRLTVT.